These 17 T cell receptor beta chains share one sample of origin, sequenced in a study of T-cell memory formation after mild COVID-19. TCRdb re-called the 5' RACE reads with MiXCR, one entry per CDR3 protein. The data show approximately 450,000 distinct CDR3 sequences, with 15% to 20% seen just once and 9% to 15% held by the top ten. The sample comprised PBMCs or a T cell subset sorted from them (not recorded which). These receptors were obtained from an adult woman who had mild COVID-19 (a few samples of this study predate the infection). Cell type and time point are not known.

V gene TRBV24-1 combines with J gene TRBJ2-3; a weak D match, TRBD2 (6 bases). V lost 3 bases and J 5 bases, leaving 20 bases between the germline ends. CDR1 is KGHDR, CDR2 SFDVKD, per germline. This CDR3 is built from 17 residues. In nucleotides, the CDR3 is TGTGCCACCAGTGATCTAGGAGGAGGGCTCGGCGGAGATACGCAGTATTTT. The encoded protein is CATSDLGGGLGGDTQYF.

CDR3 DNA: TGTGCCAGCAGTTTCGGGGAGGGAGAAACCTCCTACGAGCAGTACTTC. Translated, it gives CASSFGEGETSYEQYF. This rearrangement joins TRBV6-6 to TRBJ2-7; 7 positions match TRBD2. This CDR3 region has 16 residues. The germline CDR1 and CDR2 sequences are MNHNY and SVGAGI (reference sequence). V was pared by 4 bases and J by 0 bases, with 9 bases of the junction left unmatched.

This clonotype turned up a few times. The V call is TRBV10-3, the J call TRBJ2-1, with TRBD2 identical over 9 bases. Germline V lookup: CDR1 ENHRY, CDR2 SYGVKD. After removal of 2 bases from V and 8 bases from J, the junction contained 13 bases not matched to a gene. This CDR3 contains 17 residues. CDR3 in amino acids: CAISERTSASIGDEQFF. In DNA form, the CDR3 reads TGTGCCATCAGTGAGAGGACTAGCGCTAGCATTGGGGATGAGCAGTTCTTC.

V usage is TRBV6-1 and J usage is TRBJ1-1; D remains unclear. V gave up 8 bases and J gave up 0 bases, with 10 bases separating them. Germline CDR1 MNHNS, CDR2 SASEGT. CDR3 size: 13 residues. The CDR3 sequence is CASDFQLNTEAFF. CDR3 DNA: TGTGCCAGCGATTTCCAATTGAACACTGAAGCTTTCTTT.

This clonotype was counted between two and nine times. J is TRBJ1-5 and V is TRBV7-2; a weak D match, TRBD1 (6 bases). V dropped 2 bases and J dropped 3 bases, with 20 bases sitting between them. The germline CDR1 and CDR2 sequences are SGHTA and FQGNSA. CDR3 size: 18 residues. The CDR3 here is CASSLFARTGSTNQPQHF. As DNA, the CDR3 is TGTGCCAGCAGCTTATTCGCCCGAACAGGGTCGACCAATCAGCCCCAGCATTTT.

The chain joins TRBV12-3 or TRBV12-4 to TRBJ2-1; possibly TRBD1 for D (6 bases). The V gene lost 4 bases and the J gene lost 0 bases, with 13 bases spanning the gap. There are 16 residues in the CDR3. The CDR3 protein is CASSYGQSSSYNEQFF. CDR3 in DNA: TGTGCCAGCAGTTACGGACAGTCGAGCTCCTACAATGAGCAGTTCTTC.

The chain employs TRBV19 and TRBJ2-5, with D perhaps assigned TRBD1 or TRBD2 (5 bases each). CDR3 length: 14 amino acids. Trimming removed 4 bases at V and 7 bases at J, with 16 bases between. Germline V gene lookup returns CDR1 LNHDA and CDR2 SQIVND (reference sequence). The chain's CDR3 is CASSKRGPWGTQYF. CDR3 in DNA: TGTGCCAGTAGTAAACGGGGACCTTGGGGGACCCAGTACTTC. Based on the CDR3 plus reference TRBV19 and TRBJ2-5, the full variable domain is DGGITQSPKYLFRKEGQNVTLSCEQNLNHDAMYWYRQDPGQGLRLIYYSQIVNDFQKGDIAEGYSVSREKKESFPLTVTSAQKNPTAFYLCASSKRGPWGTQYFGPGTRLLVL.

This clonotype was seen ten or more times. This chain connects TRBV7-9 to TRBJ2-5; TRBD2 matches at 11 bases. The CDR3 length is 17 residues. Trimming removed 4 bases from V and 4 bases from J; junction bases left unmatched: 11. CDR1 and CDR2 (germline): SEHNR, FQNEAQ (reference sequence). The CDR3, as DNA: TGTGCCAGCAGCTCCGTAGGTCTCACTAGCGGGAGAGAGACCCAGTACTTC. It encodes CASSSVGLTSGRETQYF.

The chain recombines TRBV4-1 with TRBJ2-7, with D possibly being TRBD1 or TRBD2 (5 bases each). Germline V gene lookup returns CDR1 MGHRA and CDR2 YSYEKL. The CDR3 consists of 13 residues. Trimming took off 0 bases at V and 9 bases at J, with 12 bases between the two ends. The CDR3 region has the DNA TGCGCCAGCAGCCAAGATGGGACCCTAAGGCAGTACTTC. Its translation: CASSQDGTLRQYF.

The V and J genes are TRBV12-3 or TRBV12-4 and TRBJ1-5; TRBD1 might be the D (5 bases). Trimming cost V 2 bases and J 6 bases, with 14 bases left between them. The CDR3 contains 15 residues. The CDR3 DNA reads TGTGCCAGCAGTTTACGGAGGCAGGGAGGTCAGCCCCAGCATTTT. It is translated as CASSLRRQGGQPQHF.

The CDR3 DNA follows: TGTGCCAGCAGTGACTCGGGGGGCACTGAAGCTTTCTTT. This codes for CASSDSGGTEAFF. The V call is TRBV6-4, the J call TRBJ1-1, with a weak D call TRBD1 (5 bases). The CDR3 is 13 residues long. V was pared by 0 bases and J by 4 bases, with 6 bases between. Germline CDR1 is MRHNA and CDR2 is SNTAGT.

The V gene is TRBV4-2, the J gene TRBJ2-7, with 9 bases lining up with TRBD2. From germline, CDR1 is LGHNA and CDR2 YNFKEQ. The CDR3 is made up of 17 amino acids. The ends lost 3 bases at V and 2 bases at J; junction bases unmatched: 11. The CDR3 DNA sequence: TGTGCCAGCAGCCAGATCCCTCAGAGCGGGGGGACCTACGAGCAGTACTTC. As protein: CASSQIPQSGGTYEQYF.

This clonotype has only a few counts. This chain links TRBV15 with TRBJ2-2; no clear D gene. The CDR3 runs to 15 residues. Looked up from germline, CDR1 is LNHNV and CDR2 is YYDKDF (reference sequence). Trimming took 2 bases from V and 5 from J, leaving 12 bases between them. The CDR3 spells CATSRPPERTGELFF. The DNA for the CDR3 is TGTGCCACCAGCAGACCCCCGGAGAGGACCGGGGAGCTGTTTTTT.

This clonotype came up a few times. The chain links TRBV5-1 to TRBJ2-1; TRBD2 aligns across 8 bases. V was pared by 3 bases and J by 3 bases, with 11 bases of the junction left unmatched. Germline V gene sequence: CDR1 SGHRS, CDR2 YFSETQ. The CDR3 loop spans 17 amino acids. In DNA form, the CDR3 reads TGCGCCAGCAGCTCAAACCCAGCGGGGGAGGGCTACAATGAGCAGTTCTTC. As protein: CASSSNPAGEGYNEQFF.

The chain carries TRBV2 and TRBJ2-7, with 8 bases matching TRBD2. Germline V lookup: CDR1 SNHLY, CDR2 FYNNEI. The CDR3 extends over 16 amino acids. The V segment lost 2 bases and the J segment 1 base; nucleotides outside the gene matches: 7. The CDR3 here is CASSERGLADSYEQYF. In DNA form, the CDR3 reads TGTGCCAGCAGTGAAAGAGGACTAGCTGATTCCTACGAGCAGTACTTC.

The chain recombines TRBV4-2 with TRBJ1-1; the D is unclear. This CDR3 has 15 amino acids. Trimming took off 0 bases at V and 4 bases at J, with 12 bases between the two ends. The V gene's germline CDR1 is LGHNA and CDR2 YNFKEQ. The CDR3 loop is CASSQDWQALTEAFF. Here the CDR3 DNA reads TGTGCCAGCAGCCAAGATTGGCAGGCACTCACTGAAGCTTTCTTT.

V and J are TRBV7-9 and TRBJ2-1; 8 nucleotides match TRBD2. The V segment lost 1 base and the J segment 2 bases; nucleotides outside the gene matches: 7. Germline assignment: CDR1 SEHNR and CDR2 FQNEAQ (reference sequence). The CDR3 runs to 17 residues. Here the CDR3 reads CASSLEFAGGPYNEQFF. In DNA form, the CDR3 reads TGTGCCAGCAGCTTAGAATTTGCGGGGGGACCCTACAATGAGCAGTTCTTC. Combining the CDR3 with reference TRBV7-9 and TRBJ2-1 gives the whole variable domain DTGVSQNPRHKITKRGQNVTFRCDPISEHNRLYWYRQTLGQGPEFLTYFQNEAQLEKSRLLSDRFSAERPKGSFSTLEIQRTEQGDSAMYLCASSLEFAGGPYNEQFFGPGTRLTVL.